The rows below give T cell receptor beta chains drawn from one sample of a study of blood T cell repertoires in COVID-19. Using immunoSEQ multiplex PCR, the repertoire was profiled, and TCRdb retains in-frame clones only, with some absent. The sample records 200,000 to 300,000 clones, around 80% being singletons. Sample: peripheral blood. These receptors originate from a woman younger than 35 with acute or convalescent COVID-19. The CDR3 runs from the conserved cysteine through the conserved F or W. A D gene is named only where the DNA matches it firmly. Size values are once, few and many counts, or a class for expanded clones, and some rows have none.

d_gene	abundance	v_gene	j_gene	CDR3aa	CDR3nt
TRBD1	-	TRBV19	TRBJ1-1	CASSIIGQGNTEAFF	TGTGCCAGTAGTATAATAGGACAGGGGAACACTGAAGCTTTCTTT
TRBD1	few	TRBV18	TRBJ2-5	CASSQTTGLVKTQYF	TGTGCCAGCTCACAAACGACAGGGCTCGTAAAGACCCAGTACTTC
-	-	TRBV3-1/TRBV3-2	TRBJ1-1	CASSPLIMNTEAFF	TGTGCCAGCAGCCCCCTTATAATGAACACTGAAGCTTTCTTT
TRBD2	-	TRBV4-3	TRBJ2-1	CASSQDLDLREGPFEQFF	TGCGCCAGCAGCCAAGATCTTGATTTGCGGGAGGGCCCGTTCGAGCAGTTCTTC
TRBD1	few	TRBV11-3	TRBJ2-7	CASSWGQGYEQYF	TGTGCCAGCAGCTGGGGACAGGGCTACGAGCAGTACTTC
-	-	TRBV6-2/TRBV6-3	TRBJ1-4	CASSPHLLGEVNEKLFF	TGTGCCAGCAGTCCCCACCTTTTGGGAGAAGTAAATGAAAAACTGTTTTTT
TRBD2	-	TRBV7-9	TRBJ2-1	CASSLGGPTSGYNEQFF	TGTGCCAGCAGCTTAGGTGGGCCGACTAGCGGATACAATGAGCAGTTCTTC
-	-	TRBV24-1	TRBJ2-1	CATEHGGLYNEQFF	TGTGCCACCGAGCACGGCGGGCTCTACAATGAGCAGTTCTTC
-	-	TRBV3-1/TRBV3-2	TRBJ1-2	CASSRDTGNYYGYTF	TGTGCCAGCAGCCGGGACACCGGAAACTACTATGGCTACACCTTC
TRBD2	-	TRBV4-1	TRBJ2-1	CASSQGVAGYNEQFF	TGCGCCAGCAGCCAAGGGGTAGCGGGATACAATGAGCAGTTCTTC
-	-	TRBV30	TRBJ1-2	CAWLGRDYGYTF	TGTGCCTGGCTTGGGCGAGACTATGGCTACACCTTC
TRBD2	-	TRBV2	TRBJ2-3	CASPDSGLAGSTDTQYF	TGTGCCAGCCCCGATTCGGGACTAGCGGGATCCACAGATACGCAGTATTTT
TRBD2	-	TRBV28	TRBJ2-1	CASTLLGAGDIYNEQFF	TGTGCCAGCACCCTCCTCGGGGCGGGAGACATCTACAATGAGCAGTTCTTC
TRBD1	few	TRBV10-2	TRBJ1-2	CASRDRGNPGYTF	TGCGCCAGCAGGGACAGGGGAAACCCTGGCTACACCTTC
-	-	TRBV6-5	TRBJ1-1	CASSHGQNTEAFF	TGTGCCAGCAGCCACGGACAGAACACTGAAGCTTTCTTT